The present T cell receptor (beta chain) was sequenced within a study of T-cell reconstitution after alpha-beta-depleted transplantation in children. As it was prepared, the TCRbeta library received unique molecular identifiers. TCRdb fed the PCR reads into MiXCR, producing one record per CDR3 protein. The sample lists roughly 400,000 distinct CDR3 sequences, roughly 21% occurring once. Germline CDR1 and CDR2: DFQATT and SNEGSKA (reference sequence). Trimming cost V 0 bases and J 7 bases, with 19 bases left between them. The CDR3 loop spans 16 amino acids. This clonotype was sampled from a human donor who donated a stem cell graft to a child with acute myeloid leukemia. The chain links TRBV20-1 to TRBJ1-5; D is unresolved. Sample: PBMCs from the stem cell graft donor, taken from the stem cell graft. This CDR3 is CSARDSRRGPGQPQHF. CDR3 DNA: TGCAGTGCTAGAGATTCTAGAAGAGGGCCGGGGCAGCCCCAGCATTTT.